These T cell receptor beta chains were read from a single sample in a study of OX40 agonist ivuxolimab in advanced cancers. The repertoire was sequenced with immunoSEQ multiplex PCR; TCRdb's copy has only in-frame clones and lacks some. The sample yields tens of thousands of clones, under 95% seen once. This specimen consisted of CD4+ or CD8+ T cells sorted from blood, obtained in a trial of the OX40 agonist ivuxolimab. Receptor source: an adult with an advanced solid tumor such as melanoma, head and neck, liver or kidney cancer. CDR3s include the opening cysteine and the closing phenylalanine or tryptophan. The order of the fields is V gene, J gene, D gene, clone size, CDR3 protein, CDR3 DNA. A D gene is named only where the DNA matches it firmly. Clone size is given for some rows only: seen once, a few or many times, or a class if the clone is expanded.

v_call: TRBV6-5; j_call: TRBJ2-1; d_call: NA; clone_size: NA; cdr3_aa: CASNRDTSYNEQFF; cdr3_nt: TGTGCCAGCAATCGGGACACCTCCTACAATGAGCAGTTCTTC
v_call: TRBV2; j_call: TRBJ2-1; d_call: TRBD1; clone_size: NA; cdr3_aa: CASSGQGAQQFF; cdr3_nt: TGTGCCAGCAGTGGACAGGGGGCCCAGCAGTTCTTC
v_call: TRBV29-1; j_call: TRBJ1-1; d_call: TRBD1; clone_size: few; cdr3_aa: CSASPWTGGTTEAFF; cdr3_nt: TGCAGCGCTTCACCGTGGACAGGCGGGACCACTGAAGCTTTCTTT
v_call: TRBV6-6; j_call: TRBJ1-5; d_call: NA; clone_size: NA; cdr3_aa: CASSYSAGSQPQHF; cdr3_nt: TGTGCCAGCAGTTACTCGGCAGGTAGCCAGCCCCAGCATTTT
v_call: TRBV18; j_call: TRBJ2-1; d_call: NA; clone_size: NA; cdr3_aa: CASSLASALNNEQFF; cdr3_nt: TGTGCCAGCTCACTGGCTTCGGCCTTAAACAATGAGCAGTTCTTC
v_call: TRBV19; j_call: TRBJ2-5; d_call: NA; clone_size: NA; cdr3_aa: CASRGETQYF; cdr3_nt: TGTGCCAGCCGCGGGGAGACCCAGTACTTC
v_call: TRBV27; j_call: TRBJ2-2; d_call: NA; clone_size: NA; cdr3_aa: CATLAGTNTGELFF; cdr3_nt: TGTGCCACCCTGGCAGGGACGAACACCGGGGAGCTGTTTTTT
v_call: TRBV10-2; j_call: TRBJ2-7; d_call: NA; clone_size: NA; cdr3_aa: CASSGGGVSYEQYF; cdr3_nt: TGCGCCAGCAGTGGAGGCGGGGTCTCCTACGAGCAGTACTTC
v_call: TRBV11-2; j_call: TRBJ2-1; d_call: TRBD2; clone_size: NA; cdr3_aa: CASSPDGLAGSEQFF; cdr3_nt: TGTGCCAGCAGCCCCGACGGACTAGCGGGATCTGAGCAGTTCTTC
v_call: TRBV9; j_call: TRBJ2-2; d_call: NA; clone_size: NA; cdr3_aa: CASSAKGGPGELFF; cdr3_nt: TGTGCCAGCAGCGCAAAGGGAGGCCCCGGGGAGCTGTTTTTT
v_call: TRBV11-2; j_call: TRBJ2-5; d_call: TRBD2; clone_size: NA; cdr3_aa: CASSPGTSGSETQYF; cdr3_nt: TGTGCCAGCAGCCCGGGGACTAGCGGTTCGGAGACCCAGTACTTC
v_call: TRBV10-3; j_call: TRBJ1-1; d_call: NA; clone_size: NA; cdr3_aa: CAISAANTEAFF; cdr3_nt: TGTGCCATCAGTGCTGCGAACACTGAAGCTTTCTTT
v_call: TRBV6-5; j_call: TRBJ1-2; d_call: NA; clone_size: NA; cdr3_aa: CASREQGHYGYTF; cdr3_nt: TGTGCCAGCAGGGAACAGGGACACTATGGCTACACCTTC
v_call: TRBV2; j_call: TRBJ2-5; d_call: NA; clone_size: NA; cdr3_aa: CASSDRSSVETQYF; cdr3_nt: TGTGCCAGCAGTGATCGTTCTAGCGTCGAGACCCAGTACTTC
v_call: TRBV5-1; j_call: TRBJ2-5; d_call: NA; clone_size: once; cdr3_aa: CASSRGYQETQYF; cdr3_nt: TGCGCCAGCAGCAGGGGGTACCAAGAGACCCAGTACTTC
v_call: TRBV30; j_call: TRBJ2-1; d_call: NA; clone_size: NA; cdr3_aa: CAWSDTGATFNEQFF; cdr3_nt: TGTGCCTGGAGTGATACGGGGGCTACCTTCAATGAGCAGTTCTTC
v_call: TRBV6-1; j_call: TRBJ2-3; d_call: TRBD1; clone_size: NA; cdr3_aa: CASSEARPAGGKGDTQYF; cdr3_nt: TGTGCCAGCAGTGAAGCGCGGCCGGCAGGGGGAAAGGGGGATACGCAGTATTTT
v_call: TRBV19; j_call: TRBJ2-7; d_call: TRBD2; clone_size: NA; cdr3_aa: CASSQSGRGLYEQYF; cdr3_nt: TGTGCCAGTAGTCAAAGCGGGAGGGGGTTATACGAGCAGTACTTC
v_call: TRBV29-1; j_call: TRBJ2-7; d_call: NA; clone_size: NA; cdr3_aa: CSVEIGNGYEQYF; cdr3_nt: TGCAGCGTTGAAATCGGAAATGGCTACGAGCAGTACTTC
v_call: TRBV28; j_call: TRBJ1-2; d_call: TRBD1; clone_size: NA; cdr3_aa: CASSPGQATNYGYTF; cdr3_nt: TGTGCCAGCAGCCCCGGACAGGCAACTAACTATGGCTACACCTTC
v_call: TRBV5-1; j_call: TRBJ2-3; d_call: NA; clone_size: NA; cdr3_aa: CASSLAGNTDTQYF; cdr3_nt: TGCGCCAGCAGCTTGGCAGGGAACACAGATACGCAGTATTTT
v_call: TRBV5-1; j_call: TRBJ2-3; d_call: TRBD1; clone_size: NA; cdr3_aa: CASSLFGTGSADTQYF; cdr3_nt: TGCGCCAGCAGCTTGTTTGGGACAGGGTCAGCAGATACGCAGTATTTT
v_call: TRBV2; j_call: TRBJ2-7; d_call: NA; clone_size: few; cdr3_aa: CASSGGWRAKSYEQYF; cdr3_nt: TGTGCCAGCAGTGGGGGATGGCGGGCCAAATCCTACGAGCAGTACTTC
v_call: TRBV10-3; j_call: TRBJ2-3; d_call: NA; clone_size: NA; cdr3_aa: CAIRGAGDTQYF; cdr3_nt: TGTGCCATCAGGGGGGCCGGGGATACGCAGTATTTT
v_call: TRBV5-6; j_call: TRBJ2-5; d_call: TRBD2; clone_size: few; cdr3_aa: CASSSAASGRGETQYF; cdr3_nt: TGTGCCAGCAGCTCAGCCGCTAGCGGGCGGGGAGAGACCCAGTACTTC